Below, 22 T cell receptor beta chains from the same sample are listed, as sequenced in a study of blood T cell repertoires in COVID-19. Only in-frame clones appear in the TCRdb table, and some are missing; sequencing was by immunoSEQ multiplex PCR. Of 200,000 to 250,000 clones listed, 80% to 85% are singletons. Sequencing used peripheral blood. Receptor source: a young woman who had recovered from COVID-19.

V is TRBV5-1 and J is TRBJ2-1; 11 positions agree with TRBD2. This CDR3 comprises 17 residues. Trimming took 5 bases from V and 3 from J; bases not matched to a gene: 10. Germline lookup yields CDR1 SGHRS and CDR2 YFSETQ. The CDR3 DNA follows: TGCGCCAGCAGATCCGGGACTAGCGGAAGACGCTACAATGAGCAGTTCTTC. The encoded protein is CASRSGTSGRRYNEQFF.

The rearrangement uses TRBV28 and TRBJ1-5; tentatively, D is TRBD1 (5 bases). The germline CDR1 and CDR2 sequences are MDHEN and SYDVKM. Trimming removed 5 bases from V and 3 bases from J, with 14 bases in between. There are 15 residues in the CDR3. The CDR3: CASSTWGDPNQPQHF. The CDR3 coding sequence is TGTGCCAGCAGTACCTGGGGGGATCCCAATCAGCCCCAGCATTTT.

The gene calls are TRBV7-9 and TRBJ1-2; the D gene is possibly TRBD1 (5 bases). The CDR3 covers 14 residues. Trimming left V 3 bases short and J 5 bases short, with 13 bases between. The germline V gene encodes CDR1 SEHNR and CDR2 FQNEAQ (reference sequence). In DNA form, the CDR3 reads TGTGCCAGCAGCTTCTCAACAGGATTTTATGGCTACACCTTC. It is translated as CASSFSTGFYGYTF.

This chain uses TRBV28 with TRBJ2-5, with 8 bases that match TRBD2. Unmatched junction bases numbered 3, after V lost 2 bases and J lost 1 base. This CDR3 comprises 15 residues. The germline V gene has CDR1 MDHEN and CDR2 SYDVKM. The CDR3 sequence: CASSLTGGAQETQYF. In nucleotides, the CDR3 is TGTGCCAGCAGTTTAACGGGGGGGGCCCAAGAGACCCAGTACTTC.

This sequence joins TRBV4-1 and TRBJ2-2; 12 bases match TRBD2. The CDR3 is 15 amino acids. Trimming took 1 base from V and 6 from J; bases not matched to a gene: 0. From germline, CDR1 is MGHRA and CDR2 YSYEKL. The CDR3 nucleotides are TGCGCCAGCAGCCAAGGACTAGCGGGAGCCGGGGAGCTGTTTTTT. Amino acids: CASSQGLAGAGELFF.

V and J are TRBV19 and TRBJ1-4, with 8 nucleotides matching TRBD1. The CDR3 is 15 residues long. J was trimmed by 6 bases and V by 7 bases; bases with no gene match: 10. The germline gives CDR1 LNHDA, CDR2 SQIVND (reference sequence). The CDR3 bases are TGTGCCAGTAACCCTGGACAGGGCCGTGATGAAAAACTGTTTTTT. It specifies CASNPGQGRDEKLFF.

The chain couples TRBV7-3 to TRBJ2-7, with TRBD1 identical over 10 bases. Germline V lookup: CDR1 SGHTA, CDR2 FQGTGA. This CDR3 has 14 residues. The junction had 6 bases not matched to a gene; V was cut back by 5 bases and J by 5 bases. The CDR3: CASSPGTGVHEQYF. CDR3 DNA sequence: TGTGCCAGCAGCCCCGGGACAGGGGTCCACGAGCAGTACTTC.

The V and J genes are TRBV24-1 and TRBJ2-1; D might be TRBD1 (6 bases). CDR3 length: 15 residues. Trimming removed 4 bases at V and 4 bases at J, with 13 bases between. The V gene's germline CDR1 is KGHDR and CDR2 SFDVKD. In DNA form, the CDR3 reads TGTGCCACCAGTGAGCGGACAGTGGATTACAATGAGCAGTTCTTC. This translates into CATSERTVDYNEQFF.

This chain uses TRBV9 with TRBJ2-7; TRBD1 matches 9 bases. The CDR3 sequence is 14 residues long. V was clipped by 3 bases and J by 6 bases; unmatched bases: 7. CDR1 is SGDLS, CDR2 YYNGEE, per germline. CDR3: CASSAGQGLFEQYF. CDR3 sequence (DNA): TGTGCCAGCAGCGCGGGACAGGGCCTTTTCGAGCAGTACTTC.

The chain carries TRBV27 and TRBJ2-2; D perhaps matches TRBD2 (6 bases). Trimming stripped 3 bases from V and 2 bases from J, with 19 bases between. The CDR3 extends over 18 amino acids. Germline V CDR1 and CDR2: MNHEY, SMNVEV (reference sequence). The CDR3, as DNA: TGTGCCAGCAGTTTCCTAGAGACGGGGCGGGGCAACACCGGGGAGCTGTTTTTT. Amino acid sequence: CASSFLETGRGNTGELFF.

The CDR3 region has the DNA TGTGCCAGCAGCTTGGGACAGGACACAAACACTGAAGCTTTCTTT. Amino acid sequence: CASSLGQDTNTEAFF. The rearrangement uses TRBV7-9 and TRBJ1-1; 8 nucleotides match TRBD1. Germline CDR1 reads SEHNR; CDR2 reads FQNEAQ (reference sequence). V dropped 3 bases and J dropped 2; count of bases not matched to a gene: 5. This CDR3 comprises 15 residues.

The chain combines TRBV19 with TRBJ1-6; TRBD1 might be the D (6 bases). Trimming pared 5 bases from V and 10 bases from J, leaving 21 bases between. The CDR3 length is 16 residues. The germline V gene encodes CDR1 LNHDA and CDR2 SQIVND (reference sequence). The CDR3 region is CASSPRGQGLNSPLHF. CDR3 nucleotides: TGTGCCAGTAGTCCCCGGGGCCAGGGGTTAAACTCACCCCTCCACTTT.

The chain uses TRBV28 and TRBJ2-1; D is ambiguous. V was shortened by 2 bases and J by 8 bases, with 10 bases between the two germline ends. CDR1 is MDHEN and CDR2 is SYDVKM in the germline V gene. The CDR3 spans 13 residues. The CDR3 loop is CASSLGHHDEQFF. As DNA, the CDR3 is TGTGCCAGCAGTTTAGGGCACCATGATGAGCAGTTCTTC.

J is TRBJ1-4 and V is TRBV12-3 or TRBV12-4, with TRBD1 matching 7 bases. The CDR3 extends over 12 amino acids. Trimming took 7 bases from V and 8 from J; bases not matched to a gene: 4. The CDR3 region has the DNA TGTGCCAGCAACGGACAGGACGAAAAACTGTTTTTT. Amino acids: CASNGQDEKLFF.

The rearrangement links TRBV9 to TRBJ2-7, with D hard to call. The V gene lost 4 bases and the J gene lost 10 bases, with 24 bases spanning the gap. The CDR3 length is 15 residues. CDR1 and CDR2 from the germline V gene are SGDLS and YYNGEE. CDR3 sequence (DNA): TGTGCCAGCAGCCCATCTCCCAGCAGCGTGCCCGAACAGTACTTC. It encodes CASSPSPSSVPEQYF.

The J gene is TRBJ1-5, the V gene TRBV7-9; 7 bases agree with TRBD1. Germline V lookup: CDR1 SEHNR, CDR2 FQNEAQ (reference sequence). The CDR3 contains 15 residues. V lost 5 bases, J lost 2 bases, and 6 bases stayed unmatched. The CDR3 DNA follows: TGTGCCAGCAGCCCCCAGGGGGACGGCAATCAGCCCCAGCATTTT. This gives the protein CASSPQGDGNQPQHF.

The V call is TRBV7-8, the J call TRBJ2-1; perhaps TRBD2 as D (5 bases). In germline, CDR1 is SGHVS, CDR2 FQNEAQ. Trimming left V 2 bases short and J 3 bases short, with 11 bases between. This CDR3 region has 15 residues. The CDR3 loop is CASSLMRADYNEQFF. The CDR3 DNA is TGTGCCAGCAGCTTAATGCGGGCAGACTACAATGAGCAGTTCTTC.

This clone turned up a few times. One end of the junction is discordant with germline, which a read error may explain. V and J are TRBV20-1 and TRBJ1-2; D possibly corresponds to TRBD1 (6 bases). Per the germline V gene, CDR1 is DFQATT and CDR2 is SNEGSKA (reference sequence). The CDR3 has 11 amino acids. The CDR3, as DNA: TGCAGTGCTAGCCGAGGGGAGGGGGTGGCATTC. Its protein is CSASRGEGVAF.

V is TRBV28 and J is TRBJ2-7; 7 nucleotides agree with TRBD2. Germline CDR1 MDHEN, CDR2 SYDVKM. This CDR3 has 15 amino acids. The V segment lost 6 bases and the J segment 6 bases; nucleotides outside the gene matches: 14. CDR3 amino acids: CASSSAAGDSFEQYF. The CDR3 DNA sequence: TGTGCCAGCAGCTCAGCGGCGGGAGATAGTTTCGAGCAGTACTTC.

The chain carries TRBV7-2 and TRBJ2-1, with 7 nucleotides matching TRBD2. With 5 bases clipped from V and 7 bases from J, the junction kept 14 bases outside the gene matches. The CDR3 is made up of 16 amino acids. The germline V gene has CDR1 SGHTA and CDR2 FQGNSA. The chain's CDR3 is CASSETPGLLINEQFF. The CDR3 bases are TGTGCCAGCAGCGAGACCCCGGGACTACTCATAAATGAGCAGTTCTTC.

CDR3 sequence reads: CASSLKQGGETQYF. In nucleotides, the CDR3 is TGTGCCAGCAGCTTAAAACAGGGCGGAGAGACCCAGTACTTC. The V gene is TRBV7-3, the J gene TRBJ2-5, with D perhaps TRBD1 (6 bases). In germline, CDR1 is SGHTA, CDR2 FQGTGA. This CDR3 is 14 amino acids long. V was cut by 1 base and J by 4 bases, with 10 bases left in between.

This chain joins TRBV7-3 and TRBJ2-3, with no clear D. Trimming pared 2 bases from V and 2 bases from J, leaving 8 bases between. There are 14 residues in the CDR3. Germline V gene data show CDR1 as SGHTA and CDR2 as FQGTGA. The CDR3 loop is CASSLPTYTDTQYF. The DNA of the CDR3 is TGTGCCAGCAGCTTACCCACATACACAGATACGCAGTATTTT.